These T cell receptor beta chains were read from a single sample in a study of T cells in localized non-small cell lung cancer. Produced via immunoSEQ multiplex PCR; TCRdb's table is partial and in-frame only. In the table there are tens of thousands of clones, around three quarters of which are singletons. The source was PBMCs, collected before any cancer treatment. Receptors were obtained from a man aged 40 to 70 with stage II squamous cell lung carcinoma. The CDR3 runs from the conserved cysteine through the conserved F or W.

TRBJ2-7 | 13 | TRBV5-4 | CASSSTPSYEQYF
TRBJ1-1 | 15 | TRBV6-5 | CASSYGGQANTEAFF
TRBJ2-1 | 12 | TRBV28 | CATRRSGGEQFF
TRBJ1-1 | 13 | TRBV28 | CASSLNQRSGAFF
TRBJ1-2 | 13 | TRBV5-6 | CASSLGQPYGYTF
TRBJ1-1 | 16 | TRBV7-8 | CASSILLGGLSTEAFF
TRBJ1-6 | 17 | TRBV18 | CASSPVRTGRDVGPLHF
TRBJ2-1 | 17 | TRBV9 | CASSTRYRAGSYNEQFF
TRBJ1-4 | 15 | TRBV7-9 | CASSPRTGENEKLFF
TRBJ1-4 | 15 | TRBV4-2 | CASSQDSGAAEKLFF
TRBJ1-1 | 15 | TRBV6-1 | CASSDLGREGTEAFF
TRBJ2-7 | 13 | TRBV6-5 | CASTGLAGAEQYF
TRBJ1-2 | 15 | TRBV28 | CASSLLSPFEYGYTF
TRBJ2-1 | 16 | TRBV10-1 | CASSESTGSSYNEQFF
TRBJ1-4 | 16 | TRBV7-6 | CASSLQRGSTNEKLFF
TRBJ2-7 | 15 | TRBV5-4 | CASSPPSGRAGEQYF
TRBJ2-1 | 15 | TRBV7-2 | CASSPDRGTYNEQFF
TRBJ2-7 | 12 | TRBV29-1 | CSVGTSGYEQYF
TRBJ2-2 | 14 | TRBV28 | CASSLAGDTGELFF
TRBJ1-5 | 14 | TRBV19 | CASSIFPRNQPQHF
TRBJ1-2 | 12 | TRBV28 | CASNRGNYGYTF
TRBJ1-2 | 14 | TRBV4-2 | CASSARGTVDGYTF
TRBJ2-7 | 13 | TRBV29-1 | CSVDGLAGDEQYF
TRBJ2-1 | 17 | TRBV7-9 | CASSPLGQGAFNNEQFF
TRBJ2-1 | 15 | TRBV19 | CASSLSGSSYNEQFF
TRBJ2-1 | 16 | TRBV19 | CASSIVARGGLMEQFF
TRBJ1-3 | 16 | TRBV28 | CASKSLRDRGGNTIYF
TRBJ1-4 | 15 | TRBV18 | CASSTGTALNEKLFF
TRBJ2-1 | 15 | TRBV23-1 | CASRVSRDRYNEQFF
TRBJ2-3 | 18 | TRBV15 | CATSRDRTGTSIADTQYF
TRBJ2-2 | 15 | TRBV19 | CAIGPPGQSLGELFF
TRBJ2-5 | 14 | TRBV6-1 | CASMTGGGGETQYF
TRBJ1-1 | 11 | TRBV19 | CASSKHLEAFF
TRBJ2-3 | 12 | TRBV29-1 | CSVDPGRDTQYF
TRBJ1-4 | 17 | TRBV4-3 | CASSQEKKPADNEKLFF
TRBJ1-1 | 13 | TRBV29-1 | CSVAEIRNTEAFF
TRBJ1-1 | 14 | TRBV7-3 | CASSPGRSNPEAFF
TRBJ2-3 | 15 | TRBV14 | CASSQIRGRTDTQYF
TRBJ2-3 | 14 | TRBV9 | CASSVSRDTDTQYF
TRBJ2-3 | 16 | TRBV15 | CATSRDIQIGTDTQYF